Given below is one T cell receptor beta chain in context. The authors ran a second PCR of 7 to 11 cycles using a sample-barcoded 5' primer and a J-beta primer mix. From the 5' RACE reads, TCRdb called clonotypes with MiXCR, one entry per CDR3 protein. The table includes around 500,000 distinct CDR3 sequences, more than 45% detected once. Trimming removed 1 base from V and 7 bases from J, with 8 bases in between. CDR1 and CDR2 (germline): SGHTA, FQGNSA. The CDR3 runs to 13 residues. The sample comes from a study of blood T cells in healthy people across ages. This sequence joins TRBV7-2 and TRBJ2-1, with D perhaps matching TRBD2 (5 bases). The sequence derives from a man older than 75 in good health. Specimen: blood. The chain's CDR3 is CASSLGGWNEQFF. In nucleotides, the CDR3 is TGTGCCAGCAGCTTAGGCGGGTGGAATGAGCAGTTCTTC.